These 26 T cell receptor beta chains came from one sample sequenced in a study of vaccination and CD4 T cells after COVID-19. The Oncomine TCR Beta short-read assay was applied to DNA of cultured CD4+ T cells. TCRdb independently ran MiXCR on the PCR reads; one entry per CDR3 protein. Of several thousand distinct CDR3 sequences in the sample, 60% were seen once. These receptors' antigens are unknown. Described treatment: roughly 10-day PBMC culture with coronavirus spike peptide pools or control peptides (ViraFEST assay). Here the sequenced sample was cultured CD4+ T cells from blood, taken after SARS-CoV-2 vaccination. The origin of the receptors is a human donor with COVID-19.

The V and J genes are TRBV27 and TRBJ1-1; D is uncertain. Germline loops: CDR1 MNHEY, CDR2 SMNVEV (reference sequence). The CDR3 is 14 residues long. The V end was cut by 2 bases, the J end by 3 bases, with 10 bases between. CDR3 in amino acids: CASSLGQAYTEAFF. The CDR3 DNA sequence: TGTGCCAGCAGTTTAGGGCAGGCCTACACTGAAGCTTTCTTT.

The table lists this clonotype with a few counts. This rearrangement joins TRBV6-1 to TRBJ1-2, with TRBD1 matching over 7 bases. Per germline, CDR1 MNHNS and CDR2 SASEGT. The CDR3 has 13 residues. The junction had 9 bases not matched to a gene; V was cut back by 7 bases and J by 7 bases. The CDR3 reads CASNTGADSGYTF. The CDR3 region has the DNA TGTGCCAGCAATACAGGGGCTGACTCTGGCTACACCTTC.

The chain has TRBV5-1 and TRBJ2-5; D ambiguous. CDR3 size: 14 residues. The germline V gene encodes CDR1 SGHRS and CDR2 YFSETQ. Trimming pared 4 bases from V and 7 bases from J, leaving 17 bases between. CDR3: CASSPDDTSGTQYF. The CDR3, as DNA: TGCGCCAGCAGCCCGGACGACACCTCTGGGACCCAGTACTTC.

By its share, this clonotype is medium-sized. The rearrangement joins TRBV20-1 to TRBJ1-2, with TRBD1 identical over 7 bases. The junction had 13 bases not matched to a gene; V was cut back by 5 bases and J by 4 bases. CDR1 is DFQATT and CDR2 is SNEGSKA in the germline V gene (reference sequence). The CDR3 loop spans 15 amino acids. CDR3 in amino acids: CSAPGTAPQGYGYTF. DNA for the CDR3: TGCAGTGCTCCCGGGACAGCCCCTCAAGGCTATGGCTACACCTTC.

In this sample, this clonotype turned up once. CDR3 sequence (DNA): TGTGCCAGCAGGGGAAAACAGGGAGAGAATTCACCCCTCCACTTT. Translating gives CASRGKQGENSPLHF. The chain carries TRBV6-2 or TRBV6-3 and TRBJ1-6, with D possibly matching TRBD1 (6 bases). This CDR3 has 15 amino acids. The germline V gene encodes CDR1 MNHEY and CDR2 SVGEGT. V was pared by 6 bases and J by 7 bases, with 16 bases between.

The genes are TRBV25-1 and TRBJ1-2; 7 positions match TRBD1. The germline CDR1 and CDR2 sequences are MGHDK and SYGVNS. The CDR3 runs 13 residues. With V trimmed by 5 bases and J by 4 bases, 4 bases remained unmatched. The CDR3 DNA reads as TGTGCCAGCAGTCCGGGACAGACCTATGGCTACACCTTC. Translated, it gives CASSPGQTYGYTF.

This clonotype was recorded once. The CDR3 reads CSARRGYTEAFF. The CDR3 DNA sequence: TGCAGTGCAAGACGGGGATACACTGAAGCTTTCTTT. The chain joins TRBV20-1 to TRBJ1-1, with D unresolved. Germline V gives CDR1 DFQATT, CDR2 SNEGSKA (reference sequence). The V end lost 6 bases, the J end lost 3 bases, and 11 bases lay between the germline ends. The CDR3 has 12 residues.

This rearrangement joins TRBV5-4 to TRBJ2-6; a possible D gene is TRBD2 (7 bases). The germline V and J ends were trimmed by 4 bases and 2 bases, with 16 bases remaining between them. Germline V gene lookup returns CDR1 SGHNT and CDR2 YYREEE (reference sequence). The CDR3 sequence is 17 residues long. The CDR3 nucleotides read TGTGCCAGCAGCCCGGGGGGCGAAGTGACTGGGGCCAACGTCCTGACTTTC. The encoded protein is CASSPGGEVTGANVLTF.

V gene TRBV4-1 combines with J gene TRBJ1-2; TRBD1 matches 9 bases. The CDR3 is 13 residues long. The germline V gene encodes CDR1 MGHRA and CDR2 YSYEKL. V shed 4 bases, J shed 8 bases, and the junction held 5 bases outside the gene matches. CDR3 sequence: CASSPDRGRGYTF. The CDR3 nucleotides read TGCGCCAGCAGCCCGGACAGGGGCCGGGGCTACACCTTC.

The chain couples TRBV5-4 to TRBJ1-5, with D unclear. The CDR3 covers 13 residues. Germline lookup yields CDR1 SGHNT and CDR2 YYREEE (reference sequence). Trimming pared 4 bases from V and 6 bases from J, leaving 11 bases between. The CDR3: CASSPGPRQPQHF. CDR3 coding DNA: TGTGCCAGCAGCCCTGGGCCTCGTCAGCCCCAGCATTTT.

The V and J genes are TRBV6-1 and TRBJ2-1; D gene ambiguous. This CDR3 spans 17 amino acids. Germline V gene lookup returns CDR1 MNHNS and CDR2 SASEGT. V dropped 1 base and J dropped 4 bases, with 17 bases sitting between them. CDR3: CASSEEPPTVGYNEQFF. The CDR3 DNA reads as TGTGCCAGCAGTGAAGAGCCCCCTACAGTAGGGTACAATGAGCAGTTCTTC.

Concerning this clonotype itself: Germline and junction disagree at one end, which may indicate a read error. This sequence joins TRBV7-7 and TRBJ2-2, with D maybe TRBD2 (6 bases). The CDR3 length is 14 residues. Germline V lookup: CDR1 SSHAT, CDR2 FNYEAQ (reference sequence). For the CDR3, the DNA is TGTGCTAGCAGCCGGGAGACGAACACCGGGGAGCTGTTTTTT. Amino acids: CASSRETNTGELFF. The full variable domain, its missing parts supplied by reference TRBV7-7 and TRBJ2-2, is GAGVSQSPRYKVTKRGQDVTLRCDPISSHATLYWYQQALGQGPEFLTYFNYEAQPDKSGLPSDRFSAERPEGSISTLTIQRTEQRDSAMYRCASSRETNTGELFFGEGSRLTVL.

This clonotype has just one count. This sequence joins TRBV20-1 and TRBJ2-5; 11 nucleotides agree with TRBD2. CDR1 and CDR2 from the germline V gene are DFQATT and SNEGSKA (reference sequence). V trimming: 5 bases; J trimming: 5 bases; junction bases outside the gene matches: 10. The CDR3 has 15 amino acids. The CDR3 bases are TGCAGTGCTGGGAGTAGCGGGGGGGCCATTGAGACCCAGTACTTC. Protein sequence: CSAGSSGGAIETQYF.

The chain recombines TRBV6-4 with TRBJ2-7; D is possibly TRBD1 (6 bases). The germline V gene encodes CDR1 MRHNA and CDR2 SNTAGT. Trimming shortened V by 6 bases and J by 4 bases, and 16 bases separated the two germline ends. The CDR3 covers 14 residues. The DNA of the CDR3 is TGTGCCAGCAGGGCGCCGAGCGGACAGTACGAGCAGTACTTC. Amino acids: CASRAPSGQYEQYF.

V is TRBV30 and J is TRBJ2-3; D is ambiguous. V lost 2 bases and J lost 4, with 4 bases in between. This CDR3 contains 11 residues. Germline lookup yields CDR1 GTSNPN and CDR2 SVGIG (reference sequence). The CDR3 region is CAWSPADTQYF. CDR3 bases: TGTGCCTGGAGTCCCGCAGATACGCAGTATTTT.

V gene TRBV12-3 or TRBV12-4 combines with J gene TRBJ2-3, with 7 bases matching TRBD1. J gave up 8 bases and V 2 bases, and 1 base lay outside the gene matches. There are 12 residues in the CDR3. CDR3 loop: CASSLWDSTQYF. CDR3 DNA sequence: TGTGCCAGCAGTTTATGGGACAGTACGCAGTATTTT.

The chain uses TRBV24-1 and TRBJ1-5; D gene ambiguous. The germline gives CDR1 KGHDR, CDR2 SFDVKD. The CDR3 contains 14 residues. The V end was cut by 4 bases, the J end by 0 bases, with 6 bases between. For the CDR3, the DNA is TGTGCCACCAGTGACTTCCTTAGCAATCAGCCCCAGCATTTT. This encodes CATSDFLSNQPQHF.

The chain has TRBV6-1 and TRBJ1-1; no clear D. V was shortened by 6 bases and J by 1 base, with 12 bases between the two germline ends. Germline V CDR1 and CDR2: MNHNS, SASEGT. The CDR3 loop spans 14 amino acids. CDR3 sequence (DNA): TGTGCCAGCAGCGAAAGACAAGGGAACACTGAAGCTTTCTTT. Its translation is CASSERQGNTEAFF.

The rearrangement uses TRBV6-1 and TRBJ1-3; 9 positions match TRBD1. From germline, CDR1 is MNHNS and CDR2 SASEGT. The CDR3 runs to 14 residues. V trimming: 6 bases; J trimming: 5 bases; junction bases outside the gene matches: 5. The CDR3 loop reads CASSQTGGRNTIYF. As DNA, the CDR3 is TGTGCCAGCAGCCAGACAGGGGGGCGAAACACCATATATTTT.

This clonotype has a handful of counts. The chain recombines TRBV20-1 with TRBJ1-1; D possibly corresponds to TRBD1 (6 bases). V was cut by 5 bases and J by 1 base, with 17 bases left in between. The CDR3 extends over 15 amino acids. The germline V gene encodes CDR1 DFQATT and CDR2 SNEGSKA (reference sequence). The CDR3 nucleotides are TGCAGTGCTTTCCGGTCCGGGACAAAGAACACTGAAGCTTTCTTT. Amino acid sequence: CSAFRSGTKNTEAFF.

This clonotype has just a few counts. CDR3 amino acids: CASSLRDQPQHF. The DNA for the CDR3 is TGTGCCAGCAGCCTTAGAGATCAGCCCCAGCATTTT. The chain employs TRBV7-2 and TRBJ1-5, with unresolved D. The V end lost 5 bases, the J end lost 5 bases, and 7 bases lay between the germline ends. CDR3 length equals 12 residues. Germline V gives CDR1 SGHTA, CDR2 FQGNSA.

The chain joins TRBV7-2 to TRBJ1-5; D ambiguous. Trimming removed 5 bases from V and 6 bases from J, with 8 bases in between. Looked up from germline, CDR1 is SGHTA and CDR2 is FQGNSA. This CDR3 comprises 12 residues. In nucleotides, the CDR3 is TGTGCCAGCAGCCTCTCAACTCAGCCCCAGCATTTT. This sequence encodes CASSLSTQPQHF.

The table lists this clonotype with a few counts. This chain joins TRBV7-2 and TRBJ2-5; weak D call: TRBD1 (5 bases). Trimming pared 0 bases from V and 5 bases from J, leaving 10 bases between. The CDR3 loop spans 14 amino acids. Germline CDR1 SGHTA, CDR2 FQGNSA. The CDR3 sequence: CASSLALGAETQYF. Written as DNA, the CDR3 is TGTGCCAGCAGCTTAGCCCTAGGGGCGGAGACCCAGTACTTC.

V usage is TRBV6-2 or TRBV6-3 and J usage is TRBJ2-7, with 8 bases identical to TRBD1. CDR3 length equals 14 residues. The trim removed 2 bases at V and 2 bases at J, leaving 2 bases unmatched. Germline loops: CDR1 MNHEY, CDR2 SVGEGT. The CDR3 DNA follows: TGTGCCAGCAGTTACGACAGGGGAGCCTACGAGCAGTACTTC. It is translated as CASSYDRGAYEQYF.

In this sample, this clonotype turned up once. The chain carries TRBV7-9 and TRBJ1-2; D remains ambiguous. Germline CDR1 SEHNR, CDR2 FQNEAQ (reference sequence). CDR3 size: 15 residues. Trimming took off 5 bases at V and 8 bases at J, with 21 bases between the two ends. The DNA of the CDR3 is TGTGCCAGCAGCCCAAACCCCGGGATCAGTCGGGGCTACACCTTC. This sequence encodes CASSPNPGISRGYTF.

The rearrangement joins TRBV7-2 to TRBJ2-7; the D gene is possibly TRBD1 (6 bases). Trimming shortened V by 5 bases and J by 0 bases, and 14 bases separated the two germline ends. The CDR3 has 15 residues. Germline CDR1 and CDR2: SGHTA and FQGNSA. The CDR3 is CASSVDSHPSYEQYF. The CDR3 bases are TGTGCCAGCAGCGTGGACAGCCACCCCTCCTACGAGCAGTACTTC. The variable domain in full, with the rest retrieved from reference TRBV7-2 and TRBJ2-7, is GAGVSQSPSNKVTEKGKDVELRCDPISGHTALYWYRQSLGQGLEFLIYFQGNSAPDKSGLPSDRFSAERTGGSVSTLTIQRTQQEDSAVYLCASSVDSHPSYEQYFGPGTRLTVT.